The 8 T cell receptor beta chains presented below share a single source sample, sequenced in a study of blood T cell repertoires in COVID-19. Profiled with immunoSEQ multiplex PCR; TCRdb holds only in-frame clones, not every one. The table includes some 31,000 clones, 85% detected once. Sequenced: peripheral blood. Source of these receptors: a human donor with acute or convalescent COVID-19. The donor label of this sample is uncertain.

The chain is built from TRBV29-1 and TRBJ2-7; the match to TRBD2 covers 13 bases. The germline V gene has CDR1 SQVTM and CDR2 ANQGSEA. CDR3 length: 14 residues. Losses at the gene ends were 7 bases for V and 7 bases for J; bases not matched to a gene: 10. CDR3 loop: CSAVGTSGIWEQYF. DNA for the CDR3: TGCAGCGCTGTCGGGACTAGCGGGATCTGGGAGCAGTACTTC.

CDR3 in amino acids: CASSEGTGGEKLFF. CDR3 sequence (DNA): TGTGCCAGCAGTGAAGGGACAGGGGGTGAAAAACTGTTTTTT. J is TRBJ1-4 and V is TRBV6-1; 10 bases fit TRBD1. V lost 1 base to trimming and J lost 7 bases; unmatched junction nucleotides: 0. CDR1 is MNHNS, CDR2 SASEGT, per germline. CDR3 length equals 14 residues.

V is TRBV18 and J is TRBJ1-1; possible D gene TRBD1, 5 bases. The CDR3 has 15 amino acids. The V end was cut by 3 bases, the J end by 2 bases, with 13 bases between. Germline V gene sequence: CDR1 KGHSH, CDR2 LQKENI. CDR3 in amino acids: CASSPPQEPNTEAFF. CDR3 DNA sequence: TGTGCCAGCTCACCCCCACAGGAGCCTAACACTGAAGCTTTCTTT.

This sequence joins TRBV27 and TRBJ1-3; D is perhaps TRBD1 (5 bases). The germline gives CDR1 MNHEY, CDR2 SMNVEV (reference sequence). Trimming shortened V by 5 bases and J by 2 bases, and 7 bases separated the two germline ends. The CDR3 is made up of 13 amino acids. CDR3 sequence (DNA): TGTGCCAGCAGTCAGGACACTGGAAACACCATATATTTT. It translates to CASSQDTGNTIYF.

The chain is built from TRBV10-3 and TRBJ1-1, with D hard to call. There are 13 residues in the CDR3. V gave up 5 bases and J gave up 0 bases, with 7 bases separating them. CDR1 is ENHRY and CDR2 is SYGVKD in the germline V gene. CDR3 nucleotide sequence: TGTGCCATCAGTCACAGTTTGAACACTGAAGCTTTCTTT. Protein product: CAISHSLNTEAFF.

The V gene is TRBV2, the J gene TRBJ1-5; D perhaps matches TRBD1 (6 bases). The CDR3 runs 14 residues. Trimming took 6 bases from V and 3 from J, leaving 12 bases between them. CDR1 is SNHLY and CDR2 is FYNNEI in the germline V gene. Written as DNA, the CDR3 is TGTGCCAGCAGCTGGACAGATTTCAATCAGCCCCAGCATTTT. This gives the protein CASSWTDFNQPQHF.

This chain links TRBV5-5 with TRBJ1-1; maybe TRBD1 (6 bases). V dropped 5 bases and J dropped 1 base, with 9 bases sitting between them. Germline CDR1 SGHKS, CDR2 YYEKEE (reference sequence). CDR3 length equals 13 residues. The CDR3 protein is CASRVQGNTEAFF. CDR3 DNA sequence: TGTGCCAGCAGAGTACAGGGGAACACTGAAGCTTTCTTT. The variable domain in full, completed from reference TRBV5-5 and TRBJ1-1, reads DAGVTQSPTHLIKTRGQQVTLRCSPISGHKSVSWYQQVLGQGPQFIFQYYEKEERGRGNFPDRFSARQFPNYSSELNVNALLLGDSALYLCASRVQGNTEAFFGQGTRLTVV.

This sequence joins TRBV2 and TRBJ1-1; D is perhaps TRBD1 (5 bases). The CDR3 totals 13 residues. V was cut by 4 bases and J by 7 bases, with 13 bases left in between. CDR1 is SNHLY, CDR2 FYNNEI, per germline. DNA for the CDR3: TGTGCCAGCAGTGCCCTGACAGAAAATGAAGCTTTCTTT. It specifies CASSALTENEAFF. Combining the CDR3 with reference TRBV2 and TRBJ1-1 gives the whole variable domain EPEVTQTPSHQVTQMGQEVILRCVPISNHLYFYWYRQILGQKVEFLVSFYNNEISEKSEIFDDQFSVERPDGSNFTLKIRSTKLEDSAMYFCASSALTENEAFFGQGTRLTVV.